The present entry profiles one TCR beta chain with its context. Under the authors' procedure: Amplification from reference gene primers served as the basis for estimated nucleated cell counts. Assay used: immunoSEQ multiplex PCR; TCRdb lists only in-frame clones, some missing. V and J calls and clone size are those listed in that table; D and trimming were worked out from the DNA. There are about 310,000 clones in the sample; about nine tenths occur only once, and 1% lies in the top ten. Germline CDR1 and CDR2: MNHEY and SVGEGT. V shed 4 bases and J shed 2 bases, with 15 bases lying between them. The CDR3 has 15 amino acids. This entry is derived from a study of blood T cell repertoires in COVID-19. The wider study: Whether acute or convalescent, the COVID-19 samples came from the United States, Italy and Spain. T cells, B-cell-depleted T cells, or PBMCs provided the cDNA or gDNA that served as material.

The V gene is TRBV6-2 or TRBV6-3, the J gene TRBJ2-7; maybe TRBD1 (5 bases). The sample consisted of peripheral blood. This receptor was identified in a man aged 45-60 years with active or convalescent COVID-19. The CDR3 is CASSFGHSSTYEQYF. The CDR3 DNA reads as TGTGCCAGCAGTTTCGGACACTCATCAACCTACGAGCAGTACTTC.